Sequencing of this T cell receptor beta chain was carried out in a study of identical twins. Study results and caveats: Weaker excess sharing between twins was seen in beta out-of-frame sequences. Models underpredicted monozygotic twin sharing of out-of-frame TCR alpha.

Template switching added a universal primer site, and cDNA bore unique molecular identifiers. From the 5' RACE reads, TCRdb called clonotypes with MiXCR, one entry per CDR3 protein. The sample has about 530,000 distinct CDR3 sequences; 20% to 25% are singletons. CDR1 and CDR2 from the germline V gene are MNHEY and SVGAGI. The V gene lost 2 bases and the J gene lost 8 bases, with 14 bases spanning the gap. The CDR3 is made up of 14 amino acids. In regard to this clonotype: Its specificity is unknown. The CDR3 end shows no conserved phenylalanine or tryptophan, and so a read error is likely.

These sequences were also reported in another study, on yellow fever vaccine responses in identical twins.

Material: CD4+ T cells sorted from blood. J is TRBJ2-3 and V is TRBV6-5, with a tentative D call TRBD2 (6 bases). This receptor was identified in a woman between 18 and 30 years old in good health. The CDR3 nucleotides read TGTGCCAGCAGTTACGTAATGGGGGGAGCTACGCAGTATTAT. It yields the protein CASSYVMGGATQYY.